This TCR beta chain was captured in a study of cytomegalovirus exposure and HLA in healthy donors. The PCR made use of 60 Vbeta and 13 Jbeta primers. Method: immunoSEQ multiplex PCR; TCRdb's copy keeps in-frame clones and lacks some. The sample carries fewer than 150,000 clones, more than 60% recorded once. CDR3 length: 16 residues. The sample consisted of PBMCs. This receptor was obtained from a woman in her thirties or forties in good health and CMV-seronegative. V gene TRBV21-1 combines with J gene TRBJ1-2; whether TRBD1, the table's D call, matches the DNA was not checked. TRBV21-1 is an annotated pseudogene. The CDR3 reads CASSRSSTTEWYGYTF. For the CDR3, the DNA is TGTGCCAGCAGCAGGAGCAGTACGACAGAGTGGTATGGCTACACCTTC.